The 3 T cell receptor beta chains reported below all come from one sample, sequenced in a study of OX40 agonist ivuxolimab in advanced cancers. TCRdb's table, derived via immunoSEQ multiplex PCR, lists solely in-frame clones and lacks some. The sample has around 76,000 clones, approximately 86% seen once; the top ten hold almost 6%. Sequencing used CD4+ or CD8+ T cells sorted from blood, obtained in a trial of the OX40 agonist ivuxolimab. Receptor source: an adult with an advanced solid tumor such as melanoma, head and neck, liver or kidney cancer.

The rearrangement links TRBV19 to TRBJ1-2; 9 positions agree with TRBD1. CDR1 is LNHDA, CDR2 SQIVND, per germline (reference sequence). Trimming cost V 7 bases and J 4 bases; bases outside gene matches: 7. The CDR3 has 14 residues. CDR3 in amino acids: CASTRGQGGYGYTF. CDR3 DNA sequence: TGTGCCAGTACCAGGGGACAGGGTGGCTATGGCTACACCTTC. The full variable domain, its missing parts supplied by reference TRBV19 and TRBJ1-2, is DGGITQSPKYLFRKEGQNVTLSCEQNLNHDAMYWYRQDPGQGLRLIYYSQIVNDFQKGDIAEGYSVSREKKESFPLTVTSAQKNPTAFYLCASTRGQGGYGYTFGSGTRLTVV.

This chain connects TRBV4-3 to TRBJ2-1; unclear D gene. V lost 0 bases, J lost 1 base, and 7 bases lay in between. The CDR3 loop spans 15 amino acids. Germline V gene data show CDR1 as LGHNA and CDR2 as YSLEER. The CDR3 region has the DNA TGCGCCAGCAGCCAAGATGTCGGATCCTACAATGAGCAGTTCTTC. As protein: CASSQDVGSYNEQFF.

The chain has TRBV14 and TRBJ2-5; 8 positions agree with TRBD1. Germline CDR1 and CDR2: SGHDN and FVKESK. The CDR3 runs 15 residues. Trimming removed 4 bases from V and 5 bases from J; junction bases left unmatched: 9. CDR3: CASSPREQGGETQYF. The CDR3 nucleotides read TGTGCCAGCAGCCCGCGGGAACAGGGGGGCGAGACCCAGTACTTC.